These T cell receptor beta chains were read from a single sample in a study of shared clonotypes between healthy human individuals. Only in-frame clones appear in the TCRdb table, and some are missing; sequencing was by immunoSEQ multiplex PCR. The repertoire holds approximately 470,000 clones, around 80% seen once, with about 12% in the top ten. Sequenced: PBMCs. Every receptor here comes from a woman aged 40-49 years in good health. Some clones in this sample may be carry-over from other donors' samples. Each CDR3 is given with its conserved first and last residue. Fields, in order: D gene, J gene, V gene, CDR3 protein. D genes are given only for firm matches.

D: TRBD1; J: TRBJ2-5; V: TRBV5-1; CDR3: CASSSGQGSLLFETQYF
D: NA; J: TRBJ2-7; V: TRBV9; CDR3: CASSTSGEVQAGQYF
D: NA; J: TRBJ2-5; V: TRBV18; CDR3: CASSDPQETQYF
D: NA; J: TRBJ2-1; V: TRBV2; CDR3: CASSLGQGSYNEQFF
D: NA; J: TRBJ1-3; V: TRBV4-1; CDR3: CASSQAGRAGNTIYF
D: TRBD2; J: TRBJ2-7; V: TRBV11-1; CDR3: CASSPVGAGGTSEQYF
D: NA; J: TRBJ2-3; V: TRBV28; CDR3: CANIDLESTDTQYF
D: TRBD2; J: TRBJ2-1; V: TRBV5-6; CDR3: CASSGAGLATSSSYNEQFF
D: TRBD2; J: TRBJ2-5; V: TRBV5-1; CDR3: CASSLGLAGVQETQYF
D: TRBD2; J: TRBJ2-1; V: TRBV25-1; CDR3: CASSESLAGVNEQFF
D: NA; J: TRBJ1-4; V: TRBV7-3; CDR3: CASSLPAGDLRANEKLFF
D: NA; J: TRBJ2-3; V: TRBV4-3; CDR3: CASSALDYPTDTQYF
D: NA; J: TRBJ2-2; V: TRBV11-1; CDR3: CASSLGPTGELFF
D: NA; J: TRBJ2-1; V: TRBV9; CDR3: CASSVVLPGNEQFF
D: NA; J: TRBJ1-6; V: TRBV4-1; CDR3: CASSLGGADESPLHF
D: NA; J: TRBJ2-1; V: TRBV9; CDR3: CASSAAPQGHNEQFF
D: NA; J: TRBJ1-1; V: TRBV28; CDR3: CASRTGGGGTRGAFF
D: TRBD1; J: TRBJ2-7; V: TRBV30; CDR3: CAYRPTGALTREQYF
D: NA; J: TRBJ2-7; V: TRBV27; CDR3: CASSPPSAHPYEQYF
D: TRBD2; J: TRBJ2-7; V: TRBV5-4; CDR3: CASSLFPGGEQYF
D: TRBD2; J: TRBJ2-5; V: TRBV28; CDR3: CASSPGLAGPETQYF
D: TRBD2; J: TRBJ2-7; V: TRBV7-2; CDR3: CASSAYTSVAGGYEQYF
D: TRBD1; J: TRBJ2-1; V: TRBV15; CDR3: CATSEDRGLGEQFF
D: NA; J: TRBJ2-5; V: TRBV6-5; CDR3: CASSYGRGGETQYF
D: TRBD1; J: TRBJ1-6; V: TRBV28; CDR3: CASSGQGYSPLHF
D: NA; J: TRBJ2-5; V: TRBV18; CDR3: CASSPAGETQYF
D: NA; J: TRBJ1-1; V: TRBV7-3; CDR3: CASSQRGPPENTEAFF
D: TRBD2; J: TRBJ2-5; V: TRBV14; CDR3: CASSRGTSGSMYF
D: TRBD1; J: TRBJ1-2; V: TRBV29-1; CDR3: CSVETGNYGYTF
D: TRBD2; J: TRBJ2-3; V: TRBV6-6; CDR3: CATKLAGERTDTQYF
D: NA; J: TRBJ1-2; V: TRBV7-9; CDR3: CASTTGAVNYGYTF
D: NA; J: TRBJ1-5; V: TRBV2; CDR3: CASSILGQPQHF
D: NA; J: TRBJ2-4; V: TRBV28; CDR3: CASSLVNAIQYF
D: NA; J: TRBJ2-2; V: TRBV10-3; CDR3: CATTGTGELFF
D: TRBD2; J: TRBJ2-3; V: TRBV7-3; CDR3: CASSSDPGTSGTSTDTQYF
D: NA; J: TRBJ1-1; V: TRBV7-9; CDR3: CASSFTGYTEAFF
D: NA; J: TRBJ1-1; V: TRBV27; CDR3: CASSFTGNTEAFF
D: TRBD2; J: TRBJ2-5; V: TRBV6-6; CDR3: CASSSPLAGQETQYF
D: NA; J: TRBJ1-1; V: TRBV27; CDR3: CASSLGTLGTEAFF
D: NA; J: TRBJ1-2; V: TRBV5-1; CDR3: CASSPGTRGYGYTF
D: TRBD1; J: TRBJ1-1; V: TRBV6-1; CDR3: CASSARDSTEAFF
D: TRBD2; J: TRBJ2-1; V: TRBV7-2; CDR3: CASSPRLAEIHNEQFF
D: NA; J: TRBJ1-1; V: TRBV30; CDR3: CAWRWMETEAFF
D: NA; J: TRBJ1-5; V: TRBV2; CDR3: CASSERQRGQPQHF
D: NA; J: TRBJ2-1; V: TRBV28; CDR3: CASRQSGGGEQFF
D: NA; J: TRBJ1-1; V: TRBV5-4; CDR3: CASSLDSWTEAFF
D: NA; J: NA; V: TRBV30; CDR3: CAWRGRGLYEQYF
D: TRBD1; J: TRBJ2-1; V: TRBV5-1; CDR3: CASSLRQGAYNEQFF
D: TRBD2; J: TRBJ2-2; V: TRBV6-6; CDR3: CASNAGVENTGELFF
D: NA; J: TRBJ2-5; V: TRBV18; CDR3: CASSPSRGGETQYF
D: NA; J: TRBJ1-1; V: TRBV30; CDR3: CAWSVPHRGNTEAFF
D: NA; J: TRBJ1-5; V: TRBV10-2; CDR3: CASSESGWPQHF
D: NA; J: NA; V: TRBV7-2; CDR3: CASSSSVGPTYEQYF
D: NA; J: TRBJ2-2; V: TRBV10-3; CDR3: CAIAPPYTGELFF
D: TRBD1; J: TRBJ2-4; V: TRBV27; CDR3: CASSPPGYRGRENIQYF
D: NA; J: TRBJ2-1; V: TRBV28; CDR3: CAIRSRGGHNEQFF